The present TCR beta chain was sequenced within a study of blood T cell repertoires in COVID-19. Germline V lookup: CDR1 SGHTA, CDR2 FQGTGA. This CDR3 contains 14 residues. V dropped 5 bases and J dropped 5; count of bases not matched to a gene: 5. The table came from immunoSEQ multiplex PCR; TCRdb's copy has only in-frame clones and leaves some out. Altogether some 130,000 clones are present, approximately 85% being singletons, with the ten largest covering 11%. Sample: peripheral blood. The origin of this receptor is a man aged 80 or over with acute or convalescent COVID-19. The chain employs TRBV7-3 and TRBJ2-1, with 8 bases identical to TRBD2. The CDR3 protein is CASSRPAGDNEQFF. CDR3 in DNA: TGTGCCAGCAGCCGCCCAGCGGGGGACAATGAGCAGTTCTTC.